This is a list of T cell receptor beta chains from one sample in a study of cytomegalovirus exposure and HLA in healthy donors. Assay: immunoSEQ multiplex PCR; the TCRdb copy retains only in-frame clones and omits some. Of 55,000 to 85,000 clones listed, 80% to 90% are singletons. Sequencing used PBMCs. The origin of the receptors is a woman in her twenties or thirties in good health and CMV-seronegative. The CDR3 runs from the conserved cysteine through the conserved F or W. The D gene is left open where the match is weak. Where a row states a size, it is once, few, many or the class of an expanded clone; other rows omit it.

j_gene,abundance,v_gene,d_gene,CDR3nt,CDR3aa
TRBJ2-7,-,TRBV7-2,TRBD2,TGTGCCAGCAGCTTAGCTGGACTAGCGGGCGAGCAGTACTTC,CASSLAGLAGEQYF
TRBJ2-5,-,TRBV11-3,TRBD2,TGTGCCAGCAGCTTGTCGTTCGCTAGCGGGAGGGCAGGAGAGACCCAGTACTTC,CASSLSFASGRAGETQYF
TRBJ1-1,-,TRBV6-1,-,TGTGCCAGCAGCGCCGGACAGCTGAACACTGAAGCTTTCTTT,CASSAGQLNTEAFF
TRBJ2-2,-,TRBV7-9,-,TGTGCCAGCAGCCTCAGGGACACCGGGGAGCTGTTTTTT,CASSLRDTGELFF
TRBJ2-7,-,TRBV9,TRBD1,TGTGCCAGCAGTGGACAGGGGGCGGACGAGCAGTACTTC,CASSGQGADEQYF
TRBJ2-3,-,TRBV9,TRBD2,TGTGCCAGCAGCGTTTCGGGTAGCGGGAGAGGAACAGATACGCAGTATTTT,CASSVSGSGRGTDTQYF
TRBJ2-7,few,TRBV5-5,-,TGTGCCAGCAGCTTGGTAGGCAGGGACTACGAGCAGTACTTC,CASSLVGRDYEQYF
TRBJ2-2,few,TRBV2,TRBD1,TGTGCCAGCGGAGGACAGGGTCTAGGGGAGCTGTTTTTT,CASGGQGLGELFF
TRBJ2-7,-,TRBV7-6,-,TGTGCCAGCAGCTCCAGGGTTGTGGACGAGCAGTACTTC,CASSSRVVDEQYF
TRBJ2-2,-,TRBV29-1,-,TGCAGCGTAGGAAGGGAGGCCCCCGGGGAGCTGTTTTTT,CSVGREAPGELFF
TRBJ1-1,-,TRBV5-1,-,TGCGCCAGCAGCTTGGAGGGAGGTATGTACACTGAAGCTTTCTTT,CASSLEGGMYTEAFF
TRBJ2-1,-,TRBV6-1,TRBD1,TGTGCCAGCAGTGAAGCGACCCGGGACAGGGGCTACAATGAGCAGTTCTTC,CASSEATRDRGYNEQFF
TRBJ2-5,-,TRBV14,-,TGTGCCAGCAGCCAAGAGAAGGGGCGTGGAGAGACCCAGTACTTC,CASSQEKGRGETQYF
TRBJ2-3,-,TRBV19,TRBD2,TGTGCCAGTAGGAGGGGGCGGGAGGGCCGGGTCACAGATACGCAGTATTTT,CASRRGREGRVTDTQYF
TRBJ2-7,-,TRBV5-1,TRBD2,TGCGCCAGCAGCCTGAGACTAGCGGGAGAAGGCGAGCAGTACTTC,CASSLRLAGEGEQYF
TRBJ2-1,-,TRBV29-1,TRBD1,TGCAGCGTCATCGGACAGGGAAATGAGCAGTTCTTC,CSVIGQGNEQFF
TRBJ2-3,-,TRBV9,-,TGTGCCAGCAGCGTAGGCCAGGGGGGTACGCAGTATTTT,CASSVGQGGTQYF
TRBJ1-6,once,TRBV5-1,TRBD1,TGCGCCAGCAGCTTGGCTGGACAGGGCAGGTCACCCCTCCACTTT,CASSLAGQGRSPLHF
TRBJ2-1,-,TRBV7-7,-,TGTGCTAGCAGCTTAGGGGAAGGGAGCACCTACAATGAGCAGTTCTTC,CASSLGEGSTYNEQFF
TRBJ1-3,-,TRBV28,-,TGTGCCAGTCAGCAGGGTTTCTCTGGAAACACCATATATTTT,CASQQGFSGNTIYF
TRBJ1-2,-,TRBV4-1,-,TGCGCCAGCAGCCAAGATAGCCTCGGCCCAGCCGCCGGCTACACCTTC,CASSQDSLGPAAGYTF
TRBJ2-1,-,TRBV7-2,TRBD2,TGTGCCAGCAGCTTAGCGCGGGGGAGCCCGAATGAGCAGTTCTTC,CASSLARGSPNEQFF
TRBJ2-5,-,TRBV7-2,TRBD2,TGTGCCAGCAGCCAGTCGGCTCTAGCGGTGGGGAAGACCCAGTACTTC,CASSQSALAVGKTQYF
TRBJ1-4,-,TRBV11-2,TRBD1,TGTGCCAGCAGCTTGGACAGGGTCGGTGAAAAACTGTTTTTT,CASSLDRVGEKLFF